These 13 T cell receptor beta chains were all obtained from the same sample, sequenced in a study of cytomegalovirus exposure and HLA in healthy donors. 60 Vbeta and 13 Jbeta primers were used in PCR. Using immunoSEQ multiplex PCR, the repertoire was profiled, and TCRdb retains in-frame clones only, with some absent. The data hold roughly 150,000 clones, with around 78% observed a single time. The sequencing input was PBMCs. These receptors all stem from a middle-aged woman in good health and CMV-seropositive.

V is TRBV9 and J is TRBJ2-3; D is ambiguous. V lost 4 bases, J lost 6 bases, and 18 bases lay in between. The V gene's germline CDR1 is SGDLS and CDR2 YYNGEE. The CDR3 runs to 15 residues. CDR3 loop: CASSSHEEAGDTQYF. The CDR3 DNA follows: TGTGCCAGCAGCTCGCACGAGGAAGCCGGGGATACGCAGTATTTT.

CDR3 region: CASSSSTTGQETQYF. The CDR3 bases are TGTGCCAGCAGCTCAAGTACGACGGGTCAAGAGACCCAGTACTTC. V and J are TRBV7-9 and TRBJ2-5, with no clear D. The V end was cut by 4 bases, the J end by 2 bases, with 14 bases between. CDR1 and CDR2 from the germline V gene are SEHNR and FQNEAQ (reference sequence). The CDR3 consists of 15 residues.

Details on this clone: In the same sample, other DNA sequences code for this CDR3. This rearrangement joins TRBV9 to TRBJ2-3; 10 bases line up with TRBD2. Germline V gene lookup returns CDR1 SGDLS and CDR2 YYNGEE. The CDR3 is made up of 15 amino acids. The V and J ends lost 1 base and 1 base, in that order; junction bases with no gene match: 0. CDR3 sequence (DNA): TGTGCCAGCAGCGTACTAGCGGGAGGCACAGATACGCAGTATTTT. It encodes CASSVLAGGTDTQYF.

The rearrangement joins TRBV10-2 to TRBJ1-1, with D perhaps matching TRBD1 (5 bases). This CDR3 has 13 residues. With 10 bases removed from V and 5 bases from J, the gap between germline ends came to 17 bases. From germline, CDR1 is WSHSY and CDR2 SAAADI. The CDR3 loop is CAIREAGRTEAFF. The CDR3 region has the DNA TGCGCCATTAGGGAGGCGGGACGGACTGAAGCTTTCTTT.

The chain has TRBV14 and TRBJ1-2; possible D gene TRBD1, 6 bases. The germline CDR1 and CDR2 sequences are SGHDN and FVKESK. The CDR3 sequence is 16 residues long. V was pared by 4 bases and J by 6 bases, with 21 bases between. Here the CDR3 DNA reads TGTGCCAGCAGCCCCTGGGGGGCGACGGGGGGGAATGGCTACACCTTC. Translation gives CASSPWGATGGNGYTF.

This chain joins TRBV5-4 and TRBJ1-4; TRBD1 might be the D (6 bases). CDR1 is SGHNT and CDR2 is YYREEE in the germline V gene (reference sequence). The CDR3 is made up of 13 amino acids. V gave up 2 bases and J gave up 8 bases, with 10 bases separating them. CDR3 in amino acids: CASSLQGGEKLFF. The CDR3 DNA reads TGTGCCAGCAGCTTACAGGGAGGGGAAAAACTGTTTTTT.

The CDR3 here is CASSLAEGRHEQFF. The CDR3 coding sequence is TGTGCCAGCAGCTTGGCCGAGGGGAGGCATGAGCAGTTCTTC. The chain carries TRBV5-6 and TRBJ2-1, with TRBD2 as a possible D gene (6 bases). V was cut by 0 bases and J by 8 bases, with 12 bases left in between. CDR3 size: 14 residues. In germline, CDR1 is SGHDT, CDR2 YYEEEE.

V and J are TRBV5-1 and TRBJ2-1, with D maybe TRBD2 (5 bases). V lost 4 bases and J 8 bases, leaving 22 bases between the germline ends. The germline CDR1 and CDR2 sequences are SGHRS and YFSETQ. CDR3 length: 16 residues. The CDR3 sequence is CASSPRPAEAGYEQFF. The CDR3 DNA reads as TGCGCCAGCAGCCCCCGGCCGGCAGAGGCGGGCTATGAGCAGTTCTTC.

This chain links TRBV2 with TRBJ1-1; D is ambiguous. The CDR3 sequence is 14 residues long. Germline CDR1 reads SNHLY; CDR2 reads FYNNEI. V was cut by 6 bases and J by 0 bases, with 11 bases left in between. CDR3 protein: CASSPQKLNTEAFF. The CDR3, as DNA: TGTGCCAGCAGCCCACAGAAATTGAACACTGAAGCTTTCTTT.

The chain uses TRBV10-3 and TRBJ1-1; the D is unclear. The CDR3 covers 12 residues. Germline CDR1 is ENHRY and CDR2 is SYGVKD. Trimming stripped 10 bases from V and 4 bases from J, with 13 bases between. The CDR3 is CATRQEFTEAFF. The CDR3 DNA is TGTGCCACCCGCCAGGAATTCACTGAAGCTTTCTTT.

The rearrangement links TRBV29-1 to TRBJ1-5, with unresolved D. Germline values: CDR1 SQVTM, CDR2 ANQGSEA. The CDR3 consists of 12 residues. Deletions cut 4 bases from V and 5 bases from J, with 9 bases between. CDR3 nucleotide sequence: TGCAGCGTTGGATTTGAGGATCAGCCCCAGCATTTT. Its translation: CSVGFEDQPQHF. The full variable domain, its missing parts supplied by reference TRBV29-1 and TRBJ1-5, is SAVISQKPSRDICQRGTSLTIQCQVDSQVTMMFWYRQQPGQSLTLIATANQGSEATYESGFVIDKFPISRPNLTFSTLTVSNMSPEDSSIYLCSVGFEDQPQHFGDGTRLSIL.

This clone has a handful of counts. This rearrangement joins TRBV6-1 to TRBJ2-5, with TRBD2 matching over 14 bases. The germline V gene has CDR1 MNHNS and CDR2 SASEGT. This CDR3 contains 15 residues. After removal of 5 bases from V and 4 bases from J, the junction contained 3 bases not matched to a gene. In DNA, the CDR3 is TGTGCCAGCAGTAAGGGACTAGCGGGAGTAGAGACCCAGTACTTC. The encoded protein is CASSKGLAGVETQYF.

The J gene is TRBJ2-3, the V gene TRBV6-6; 9 bases are a match to TRBD2. Germline trimming cut 8 bases from V and 4 bases from J; bases unmatched to any gene: 10. Per the germline V gene, CDR1 is MNHNY and CDR2 is SVGAGI (reference sequence). This CDR3 has 15 residues. The CDR3 DNA reads TGTGCCAGCCAGGCGATAGCGGGAGTCTCAGATACGCAGTATTTT. Residues: CASQAIAGVSDTQYF.